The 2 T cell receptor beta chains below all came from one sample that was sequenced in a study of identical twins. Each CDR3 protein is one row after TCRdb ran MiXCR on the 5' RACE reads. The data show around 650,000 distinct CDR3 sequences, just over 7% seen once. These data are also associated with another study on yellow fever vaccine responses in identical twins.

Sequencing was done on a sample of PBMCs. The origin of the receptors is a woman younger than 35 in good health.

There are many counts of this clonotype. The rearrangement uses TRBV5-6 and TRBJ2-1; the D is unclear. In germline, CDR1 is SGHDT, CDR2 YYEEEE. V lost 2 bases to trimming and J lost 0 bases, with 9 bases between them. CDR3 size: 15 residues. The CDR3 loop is CASSFLGNSYNEQFF. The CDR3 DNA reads TGTGCCAGCAGCTTTTTGGGGAACTCCTACAATGAGCAGTTCTTC.

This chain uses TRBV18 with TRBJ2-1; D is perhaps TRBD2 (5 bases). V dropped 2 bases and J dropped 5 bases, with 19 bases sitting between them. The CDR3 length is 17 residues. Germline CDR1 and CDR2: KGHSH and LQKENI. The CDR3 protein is CASSPKDWRVIHNEQFF. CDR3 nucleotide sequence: TGTGCCAGCTCACCAAAAGATTGGCGGGTGATCCACAATGAGCAGTTCTTC. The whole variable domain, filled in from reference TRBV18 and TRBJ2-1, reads NAGVMQNPRHLVRRRGQEARLRCSPMKGHSHVYWYRQLPEEGLKFMVYLQKENIIDESGMPKERFSAEFPKEGPSILRIQQVVRGDSAAYFCASSPKDWRVIHNEQFFGPGTRLTVL.